Below are 5 T cell receptor beta chains sequenced from a single sample in a study of T cell repertoires in cytomegalovirus infection (dated by TCRdb to about 2019). Their target antigens are unknown. The treatment or condition label corresponds to: in vitro stimulation with specific CMV peptide epitopes to enrich CMV-specific T cells. The listed sequencing device is Illumina HiSeq 1500. TCRdb reran the public reads through fastp at Q25 and MiXCR, keeping productive beta chains. Each entry is one CDR3 protein sequence, shown with its most common DNA and genes. For this sample there are approximately 110,000 distinct CDR3 sequences; under 30% appear just once. The ten largest clones add up to about 81% of the sample. The specimen comprised CD8+ T cells from cultured PBMCs, sampled from culture after CMV antigen stimulation. The receptors were sampled from a human donor in good health (CMV status not recorded). Some clones in this sample may be carry-over from other donors' samples.

This clonotype was counted a few times. This chain joins TRBV7-9 and TRBJ2-1, with a weak D call TRBD1 (5 bases). Trimming cost V 5 bases and J 6 bases, with 14 bases left between them. This CDR3 spans 14 amino acids. Germline CDR1 SEHNR, CDR2 FQNEAQ (reference sequence). CDR3 amino acids: CASSPPSGRNEQFF. The CDR3 coding sequence is TGTGCCAGCAGCCCCCCTTCAGGGCGCAATGAGCAGTTCTTC.

The chain employs TRBV7-9 and TRBJ2-1; D gene unclear. With 1 base removed from V and 4 bases from J, the gap between germline ends came to 11 bases. The CDR3 consists of 15 residues. The V gene's germline CDR1 is SEHNR and CDR2 FQNEAQ (reference sequence). In DNA, the CDR3 is TGTGCCAGCAGCTTAGTTGGGCTAGATTACAATGAGCAGTTCTTC. As protein: CASSLVGLDYNEQFF.

The chain uses TRBV7-6 and TRBJ1-3, with TRBD1 identical over 9 bases. The V segment lost 3 bases and the J segment 7 bases; nucleotides outside the gene matches: 10. Germline V CDR1 and CDR2: SGHVS, FNYEAQ. This CDR3 is 16 amino acids long. The CDR3 DNA is TGTGCCAGCAGCTTGACGGGACAGGGAATTAGGAACACCATATATTTT. It translates to CASSLTGQGIRNTIYF.

This chain uses TRBV5-1 with TRBJ2-2; a possible D gene is TRBD2 (5 bases). The length of the CDR3 is 17 residues. V dropped 0 bases and J dropped 1 base, with 13 bases sitting between them. Per the germline V gene, CDR1 is SGHRS and CDR2 is YFSETQ. The CDR3, as DNA: TGCGCCAGCAGCTTGGAGTTGGCGGGTTTGAACACCGGGGAGCTGTTTTTT. Translated: CASSLELAGLNTGELFF.

This chain links TRBV12-3 or TRBV12-4 with TRBJ1-1; unclear D gene. The V and J ends lost 4 bases and 8 bases respectively, with 8 bases between them. The CDR3 loop spans 11 amino acids. CDR3 DNA: TGTGCCAGCAGTTGGGCGAGAGAAGCTTTCTTT. Amino acids: CASSWAREAFF.